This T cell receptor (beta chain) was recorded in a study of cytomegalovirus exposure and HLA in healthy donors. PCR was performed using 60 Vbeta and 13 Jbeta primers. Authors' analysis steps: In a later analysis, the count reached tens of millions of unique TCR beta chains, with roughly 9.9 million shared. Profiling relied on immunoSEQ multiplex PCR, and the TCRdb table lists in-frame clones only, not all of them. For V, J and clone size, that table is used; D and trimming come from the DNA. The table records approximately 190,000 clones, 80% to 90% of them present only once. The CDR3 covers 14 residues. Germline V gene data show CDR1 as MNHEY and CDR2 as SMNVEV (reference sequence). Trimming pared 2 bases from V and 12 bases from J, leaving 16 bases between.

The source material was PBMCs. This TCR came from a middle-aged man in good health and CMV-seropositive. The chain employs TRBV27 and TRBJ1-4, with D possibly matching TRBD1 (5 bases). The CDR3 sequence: CASSLKALTGELFF. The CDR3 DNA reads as TGTGCCAGCAGTTTAAAGGCCCTCACGGGGGAACTGTTTTTT. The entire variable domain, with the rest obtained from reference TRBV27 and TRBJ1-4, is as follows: EAQVTQNPRYLITVTGKKLTVTCSQNMNHEYMSWYRQDPGLGLRQIYYSMNVEVTDKGDVPEGYKVSRKEKRNFPLILESPSPNQTSLYFCASSLKALTGELFFGSGTQLSVL.